The sequence of this T cell receptor (beta chain) was determined in a study of response to subunit inactivated influenza vaccine (dated by TCRdb to 2017 to 2018). Broadly, across the study: Deep quantitative profiling of the T cell receptor repertoire was used in the study to follow responses to a trivalent subunit inactivated influenza vaccine. The paper's findings and limits, for the study overall: The authors proposed that each seasonal influenza vaccination may bring in only a limited number of new T cells.

This clonotype came up once. It lacks a known antigen. Since no conserved phenylalanine or tryptophan closes the CDR3, a read error is the likely cause. Libraries were prepared through RT-PCR. These reads were obtained on an Illumina HiSeq 2500. TCRdb ran its own pipeline on the public reads, namely fastp trimming at Q25 and MiXCR clone calling, and kept in-frame beta chains. CDR3 protein sequences are deduplicated, and each keeps its most common genes and DNA. The sample table holds about 530,000 distinct CDR3 sequences, of which 10% to 15% were seen once. Of the sample, approximately 10% is held by the ten largest clones. As encoded in the germline V gene, CDR1 is MNHEY while CDR2 is SVGEGT. The junction shows trimming of 2 bases on V and 10 bases on J, plus 18 bases between the germline ends. The CDR3 contains 16 residues when both ends are counted. Only the CDR3 portion is preserved as DNA: 48 bases, with reading frame beginning at the first base.

This receptor was obtained from a man between 45 and 60 years old who received an inactivated influenza vaccine. Donor details come from another sample of the same person, matched by shared clones. The chain joins TRBV6-2 or TRBV6-3 to TRBJ1-6, with the D segment identity uncertain. Sequenced here: PBMCs from blood, sampled on the day of vaccination. The bases are TGTGCCAGCAGTTACCGATCGACGGGAGGGATCTCACCCCTCCACCTT. It translates as CASSYRSTGGISPLHL.